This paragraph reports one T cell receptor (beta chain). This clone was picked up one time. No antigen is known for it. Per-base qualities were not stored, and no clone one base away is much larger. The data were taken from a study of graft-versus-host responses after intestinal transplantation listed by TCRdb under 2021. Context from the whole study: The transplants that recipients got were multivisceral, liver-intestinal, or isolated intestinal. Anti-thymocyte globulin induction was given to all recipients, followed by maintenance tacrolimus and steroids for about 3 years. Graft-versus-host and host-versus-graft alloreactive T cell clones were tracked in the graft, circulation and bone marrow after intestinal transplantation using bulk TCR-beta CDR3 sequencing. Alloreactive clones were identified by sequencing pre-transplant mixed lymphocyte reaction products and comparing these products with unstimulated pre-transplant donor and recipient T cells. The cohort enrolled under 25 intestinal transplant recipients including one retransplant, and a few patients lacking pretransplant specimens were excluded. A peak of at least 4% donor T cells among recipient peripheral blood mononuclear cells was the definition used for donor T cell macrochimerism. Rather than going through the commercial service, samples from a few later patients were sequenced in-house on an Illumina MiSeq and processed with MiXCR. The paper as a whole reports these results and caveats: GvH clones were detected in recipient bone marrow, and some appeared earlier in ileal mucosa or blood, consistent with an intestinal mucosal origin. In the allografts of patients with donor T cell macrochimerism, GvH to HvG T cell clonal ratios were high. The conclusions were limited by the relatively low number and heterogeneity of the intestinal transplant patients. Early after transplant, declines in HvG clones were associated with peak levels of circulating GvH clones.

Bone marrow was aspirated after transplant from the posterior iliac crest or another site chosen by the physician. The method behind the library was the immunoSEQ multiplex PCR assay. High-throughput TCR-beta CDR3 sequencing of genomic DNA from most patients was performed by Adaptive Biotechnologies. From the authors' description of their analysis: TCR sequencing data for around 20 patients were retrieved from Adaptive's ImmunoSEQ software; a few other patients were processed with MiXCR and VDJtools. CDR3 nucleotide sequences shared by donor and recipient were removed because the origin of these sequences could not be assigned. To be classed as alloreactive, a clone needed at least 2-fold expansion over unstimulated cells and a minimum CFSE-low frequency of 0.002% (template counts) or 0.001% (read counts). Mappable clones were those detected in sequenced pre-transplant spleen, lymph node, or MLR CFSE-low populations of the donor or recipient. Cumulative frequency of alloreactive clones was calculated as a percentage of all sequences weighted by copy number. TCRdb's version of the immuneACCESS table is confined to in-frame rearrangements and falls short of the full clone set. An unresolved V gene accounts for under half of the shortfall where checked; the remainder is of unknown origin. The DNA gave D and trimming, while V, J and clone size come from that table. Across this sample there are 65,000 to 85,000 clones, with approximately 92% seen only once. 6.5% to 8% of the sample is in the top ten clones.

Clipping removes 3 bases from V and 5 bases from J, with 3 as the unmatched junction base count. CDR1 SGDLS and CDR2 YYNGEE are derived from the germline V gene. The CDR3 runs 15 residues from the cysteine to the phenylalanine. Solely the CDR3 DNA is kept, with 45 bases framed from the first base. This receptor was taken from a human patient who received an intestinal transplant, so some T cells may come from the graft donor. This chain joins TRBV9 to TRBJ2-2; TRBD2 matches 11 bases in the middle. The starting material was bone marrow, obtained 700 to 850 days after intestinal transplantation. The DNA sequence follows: TGTGCCAGCAGCGGTGCTAGCGGGAGGACCGGGGAGCTGTTTTTT. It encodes CASSGASGRTGELFF.